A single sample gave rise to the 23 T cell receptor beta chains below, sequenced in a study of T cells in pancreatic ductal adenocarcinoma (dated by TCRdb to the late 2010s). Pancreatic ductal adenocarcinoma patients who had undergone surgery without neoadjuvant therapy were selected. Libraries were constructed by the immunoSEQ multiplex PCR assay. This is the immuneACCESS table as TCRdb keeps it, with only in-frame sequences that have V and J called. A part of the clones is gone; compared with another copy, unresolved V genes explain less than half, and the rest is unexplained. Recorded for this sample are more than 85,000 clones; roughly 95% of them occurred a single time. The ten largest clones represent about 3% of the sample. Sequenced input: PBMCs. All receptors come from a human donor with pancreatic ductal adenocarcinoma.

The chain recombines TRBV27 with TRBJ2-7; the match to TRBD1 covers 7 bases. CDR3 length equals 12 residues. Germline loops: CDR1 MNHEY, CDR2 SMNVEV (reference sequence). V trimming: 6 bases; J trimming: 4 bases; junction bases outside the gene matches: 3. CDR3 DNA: TGTGCCAGCAGCACAGGGGATTACGAGCAGTACTTC. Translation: CASSTGDYEQYF.

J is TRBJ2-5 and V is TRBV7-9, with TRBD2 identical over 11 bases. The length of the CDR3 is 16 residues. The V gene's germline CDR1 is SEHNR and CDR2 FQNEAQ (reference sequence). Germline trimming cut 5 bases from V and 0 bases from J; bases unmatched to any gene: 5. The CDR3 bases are TGTGCCAGCAGCCCGCAACTAGCGGGAGACCAAGAGACCCAGTACTTC. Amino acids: CASSPQLAGDQETQYF.

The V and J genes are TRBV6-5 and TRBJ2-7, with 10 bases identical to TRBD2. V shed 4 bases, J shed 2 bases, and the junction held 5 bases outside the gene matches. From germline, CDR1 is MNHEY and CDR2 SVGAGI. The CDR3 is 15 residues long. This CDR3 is CASSLSLAGAYEQYF. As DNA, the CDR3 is TGTGCCAGCAGTTTATCCCTAGCGGGAGCCTACGAGCAGTACTTC.

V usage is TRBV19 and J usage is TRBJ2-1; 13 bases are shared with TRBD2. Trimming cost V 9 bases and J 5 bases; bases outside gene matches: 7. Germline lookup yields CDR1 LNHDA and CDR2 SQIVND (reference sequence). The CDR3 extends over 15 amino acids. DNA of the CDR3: TGTGCCAGCAGACCAGGGACTAGCGGGAACAATGAGCAGTTCTTC. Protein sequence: CASRPGTSGNNEQFF. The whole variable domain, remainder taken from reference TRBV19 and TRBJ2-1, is DGGITQSPKYLFRKEGQNVTLSCEQNLNHDAMYWYRQDPGQGLRLIYYSQIVNDFQKGDIAEGYSVSREKKESFPLTVTSAQKNPTAFYLCASRPGTSGNNEQFFGPGTRLTVL.

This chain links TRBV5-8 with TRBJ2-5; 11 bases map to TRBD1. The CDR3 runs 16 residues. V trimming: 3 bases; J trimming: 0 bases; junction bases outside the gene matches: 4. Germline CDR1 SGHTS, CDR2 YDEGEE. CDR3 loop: CASSSGQGVYQETQYF. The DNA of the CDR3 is TGTGCCAGCAGCTCGGGACAGGGGGTGTACCAAGAGACCCAGTACTTC.

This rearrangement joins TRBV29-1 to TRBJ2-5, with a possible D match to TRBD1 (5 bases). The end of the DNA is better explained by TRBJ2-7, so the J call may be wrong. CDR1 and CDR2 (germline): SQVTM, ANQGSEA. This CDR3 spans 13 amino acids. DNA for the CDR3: TGCAGCGTTGATTCACAGGCAGTGGGCGAGCAGTACTTC. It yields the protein CSVDSQAVGEQYF.

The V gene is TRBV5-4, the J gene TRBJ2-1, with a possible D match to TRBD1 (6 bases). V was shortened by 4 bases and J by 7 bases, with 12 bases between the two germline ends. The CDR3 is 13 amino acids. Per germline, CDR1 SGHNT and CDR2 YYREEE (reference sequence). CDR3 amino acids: CASSTRGGNEQFF. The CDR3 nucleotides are TGTGCCAGCAGCACCAGGGGTGGGAATGAGCAGTTCTTC.

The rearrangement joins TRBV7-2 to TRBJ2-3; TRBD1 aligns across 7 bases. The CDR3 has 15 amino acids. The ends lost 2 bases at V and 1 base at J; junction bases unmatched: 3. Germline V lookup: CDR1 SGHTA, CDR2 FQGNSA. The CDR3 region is CASSLQGVGTDTQYF. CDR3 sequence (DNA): TGTGCCAGCAGCTTACAGGGGGTCGGCACAGATACGCAGTATTTT.

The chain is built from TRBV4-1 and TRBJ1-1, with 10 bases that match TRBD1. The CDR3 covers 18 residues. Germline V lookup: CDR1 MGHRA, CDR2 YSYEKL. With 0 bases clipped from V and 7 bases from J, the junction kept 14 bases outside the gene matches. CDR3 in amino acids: CASSQDLEVGTGVGEAFF. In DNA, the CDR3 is TGCGCCAGCAGCCAAGATCTCGAGGTCGGGACAGGGGTCGGTGAAGCTTTCTTT.

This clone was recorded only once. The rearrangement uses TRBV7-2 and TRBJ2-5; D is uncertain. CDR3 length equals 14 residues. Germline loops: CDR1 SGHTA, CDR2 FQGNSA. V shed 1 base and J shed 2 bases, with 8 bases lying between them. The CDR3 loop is CASSLGARQETQYF. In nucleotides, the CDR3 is TGTGCCAGCAGCTTAGGGGCCCGACAAGAGACCCAGTACTTC.

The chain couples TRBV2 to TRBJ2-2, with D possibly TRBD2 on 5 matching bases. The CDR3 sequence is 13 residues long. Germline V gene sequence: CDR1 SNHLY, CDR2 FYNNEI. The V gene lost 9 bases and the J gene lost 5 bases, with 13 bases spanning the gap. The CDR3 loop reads CASMREGTGELFF. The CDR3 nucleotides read TGTGCCAGTATGAGGGAAGGGACCGGGGAGCTGTTTTTT.

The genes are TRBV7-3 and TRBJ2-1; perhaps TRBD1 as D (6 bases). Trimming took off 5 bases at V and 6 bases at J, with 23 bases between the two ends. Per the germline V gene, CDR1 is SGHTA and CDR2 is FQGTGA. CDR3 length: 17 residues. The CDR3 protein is CASSPDRTRGAFNEQFF. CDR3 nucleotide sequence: TGTGCCAGCAGCCCTGACAGGACGAGGGGCGCCTTCAATGAGCAGTTCTTC.

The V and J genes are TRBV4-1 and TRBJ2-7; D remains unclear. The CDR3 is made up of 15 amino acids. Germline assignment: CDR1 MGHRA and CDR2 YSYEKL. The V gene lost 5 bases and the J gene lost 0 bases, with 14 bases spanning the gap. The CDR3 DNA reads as TGCGCCAGCAGCACCCAGCAGGAAAGCTCCTACGAGCAGTACTTC. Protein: CASSTQQESSYEQYF.

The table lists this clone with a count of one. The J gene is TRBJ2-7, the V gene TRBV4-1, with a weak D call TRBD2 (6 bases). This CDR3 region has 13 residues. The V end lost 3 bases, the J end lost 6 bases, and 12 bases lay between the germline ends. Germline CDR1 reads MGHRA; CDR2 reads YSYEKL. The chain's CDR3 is CASSHDLAREQYF. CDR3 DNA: TGCGCCAGCAGCCACGATCTAGCGCGCGAGCAGTACTTC.

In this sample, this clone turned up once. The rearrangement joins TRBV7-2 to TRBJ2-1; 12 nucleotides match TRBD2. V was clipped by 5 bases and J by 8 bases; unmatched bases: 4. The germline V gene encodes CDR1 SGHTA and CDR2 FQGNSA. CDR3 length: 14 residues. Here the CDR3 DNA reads TGTGCCAGCAGCGGAGCTAGCGGGAGGGATGAGCAGTTCTTC. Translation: CASSGASGRDEQFF. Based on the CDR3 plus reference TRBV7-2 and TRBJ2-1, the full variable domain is GAGVSQSPSNKVTEKGKDVELRCDPISGHTALYWYRQSLGQGLEFLIYFQGNSAPDKSGLPSDRFSAERTGGSVSTLTIQRTQQEDSAVYLCASSGASGRDEQFFGPGTRLTVL.

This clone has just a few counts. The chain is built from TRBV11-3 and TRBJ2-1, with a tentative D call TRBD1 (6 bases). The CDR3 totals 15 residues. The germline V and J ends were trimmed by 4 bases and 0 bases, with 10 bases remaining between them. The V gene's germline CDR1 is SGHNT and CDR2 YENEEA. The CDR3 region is CASSSNRASYNEQFF. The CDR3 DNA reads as TGTGCCAGCAGCTCCAACAGGGCCTCCTACAATGAGCAGTTCTTC.

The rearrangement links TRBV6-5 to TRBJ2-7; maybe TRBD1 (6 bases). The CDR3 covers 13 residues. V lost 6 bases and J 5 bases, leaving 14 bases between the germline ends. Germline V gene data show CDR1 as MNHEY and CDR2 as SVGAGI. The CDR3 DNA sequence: TGTGCCAGCAGATACCAGGGGACCAACGAGCAGTACTTC. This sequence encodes CASRYQGTNEQYF.

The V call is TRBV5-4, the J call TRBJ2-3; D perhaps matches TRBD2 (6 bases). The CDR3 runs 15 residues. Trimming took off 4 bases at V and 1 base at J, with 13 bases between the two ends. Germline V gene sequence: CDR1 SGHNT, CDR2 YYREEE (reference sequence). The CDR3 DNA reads TGTGCCAGCAGCCCACGGGAGCCGGGCACAGATACGCAGTATTTT. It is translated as CASSPREPGTDTQYF.

The CDR3 loop is CASSRGQGERQPQHF. CDR3 DNA: TGCGCCAGCAGCCGGGGACAGGGGGAACGGCAGCCCCAGCATTTT. The V and J genes are TRBV4-1 and TRBJ1-5, with 11 bases matching TRBD1. The germline V gene encodes CDR1 MGHRA and CDR2 YSYEKL. The CDR3 spans 15 residues. J lost 7 bases, V lost 4 bases, and 6 bases had no gene match.

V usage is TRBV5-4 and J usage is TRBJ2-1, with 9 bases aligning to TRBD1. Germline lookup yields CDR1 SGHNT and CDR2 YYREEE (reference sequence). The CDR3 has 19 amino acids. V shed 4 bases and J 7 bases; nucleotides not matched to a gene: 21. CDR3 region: CASSREPTGGPDVGNEQFF. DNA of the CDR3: TGTGCCAGCAGCCGCGAACCTACAGGGGGCCCTGACGTGGGGAATGAGCAGTTCTTC.

In DNA form, the CDR3 reads TGTGCCAGCAGCTTGGATGAGAGAGTGGAGACCCAGTACTTC. The encoded protein is CASSLDERVETQYF. The chain links TRBV5-6 to TRBJ2-5; no definite D call. V was clipped by 0 bases and J by 5 bases, with 11 bases between them. CDR3 length equals 14 residues. The germline V gene has CDR1 SGHDT and CDR2 YYEEEE.

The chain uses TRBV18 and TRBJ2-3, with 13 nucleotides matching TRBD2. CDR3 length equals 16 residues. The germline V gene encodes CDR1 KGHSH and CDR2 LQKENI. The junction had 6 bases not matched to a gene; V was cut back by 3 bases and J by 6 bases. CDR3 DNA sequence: TGTGCCAGCTCACCCGGACTAGCGGGAGCCGGTGATACGCAGTATTTT. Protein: CASSPGLAGAGDTQYF.

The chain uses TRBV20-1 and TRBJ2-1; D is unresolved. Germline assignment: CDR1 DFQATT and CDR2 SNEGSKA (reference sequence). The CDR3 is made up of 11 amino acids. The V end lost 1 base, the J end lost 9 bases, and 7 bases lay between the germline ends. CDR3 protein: CSARVSREQFF. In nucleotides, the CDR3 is TGCAGTGCTAGAGTATCTCGTGAGCAGTTCTTC.